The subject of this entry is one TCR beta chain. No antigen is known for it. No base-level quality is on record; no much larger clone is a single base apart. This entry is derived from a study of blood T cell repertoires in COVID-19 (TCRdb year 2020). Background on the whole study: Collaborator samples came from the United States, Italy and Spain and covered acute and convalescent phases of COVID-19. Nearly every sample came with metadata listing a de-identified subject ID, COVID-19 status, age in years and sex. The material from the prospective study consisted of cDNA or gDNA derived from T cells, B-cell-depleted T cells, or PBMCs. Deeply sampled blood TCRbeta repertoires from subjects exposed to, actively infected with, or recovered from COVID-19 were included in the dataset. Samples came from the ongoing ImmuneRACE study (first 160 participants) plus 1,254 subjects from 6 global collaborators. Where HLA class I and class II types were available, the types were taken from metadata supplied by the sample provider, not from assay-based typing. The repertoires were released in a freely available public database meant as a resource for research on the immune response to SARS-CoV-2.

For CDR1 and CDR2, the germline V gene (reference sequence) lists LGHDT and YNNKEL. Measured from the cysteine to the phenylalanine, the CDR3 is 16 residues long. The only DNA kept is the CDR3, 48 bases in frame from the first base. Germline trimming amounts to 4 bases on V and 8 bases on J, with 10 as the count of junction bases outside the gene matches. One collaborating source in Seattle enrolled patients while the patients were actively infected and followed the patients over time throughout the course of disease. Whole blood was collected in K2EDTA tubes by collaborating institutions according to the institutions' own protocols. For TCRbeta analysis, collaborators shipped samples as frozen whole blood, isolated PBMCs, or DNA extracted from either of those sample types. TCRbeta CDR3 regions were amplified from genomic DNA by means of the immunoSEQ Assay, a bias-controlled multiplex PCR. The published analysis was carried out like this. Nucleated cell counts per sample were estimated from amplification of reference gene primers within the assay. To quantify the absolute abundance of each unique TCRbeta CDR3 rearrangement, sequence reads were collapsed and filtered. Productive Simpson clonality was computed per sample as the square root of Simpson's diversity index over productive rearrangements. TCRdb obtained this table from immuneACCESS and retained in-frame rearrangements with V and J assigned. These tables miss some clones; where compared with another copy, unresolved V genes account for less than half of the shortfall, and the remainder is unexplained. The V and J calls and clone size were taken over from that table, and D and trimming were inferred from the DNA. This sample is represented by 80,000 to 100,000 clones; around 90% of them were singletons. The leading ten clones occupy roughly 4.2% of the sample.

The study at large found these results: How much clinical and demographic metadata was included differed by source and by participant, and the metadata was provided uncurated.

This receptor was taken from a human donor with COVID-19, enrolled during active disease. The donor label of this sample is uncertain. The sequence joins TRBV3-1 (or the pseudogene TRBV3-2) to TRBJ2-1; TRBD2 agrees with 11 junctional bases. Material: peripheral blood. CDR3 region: CASSRPIAGGYDEQFF. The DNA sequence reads TGTGCCAGCAGCCGCCCCATAGCGGGAGGGTATGATGAGCAGTTCTTC.